This is a list of T cell receptor beta chains from one sample in a study of CD4+ T cells in melanoma. Profiled with immunoSEQ multiplex PCR; TCRdb holds only in-frame clones, not every one. The repertoire includes about 20,000 clones, about four fifths of them detected once, and around 5% sits in the top ten. The material sequenced was cells from a culture (not recorded whether cultured in vitro). All receptors derive from a human donor with melanoma. CDR3s include the opening cysteine and the closing phenylalanine or tryptophan. D genes are given only for firm matches. For some rows the clone size is stated as once, few or many, or as a class when expanded; others skip it.

v_gene	d_gene	j_gene	abundance	CDR3nt	CDR3aa
TRBV2	NA	TRBJ1-1	NA	TGTGCCAGCAGGACATCGGATGTGAACACTGAAGCTTTCTTT	CASRTSDVNTEAFF
TRBV19	NA	TRBJ2-3	NA	TGTGCCAGTAGTATAGGAGGGGCCGCGGGGACCTTCACAGATACGCAGTATTTT	CASSIGGAAGTFTDTQYF
TRBV7-3	NA	TRBJ2-4	NA	TGTGCCAGCAGCTTAGACGGGGCCCGAGGAAACATTCAGTACTTC	CASSLDGARGNIQYF
TRBV5-4	NA	TRBJ1-6	few	TGTGCCAGCAGTGGAGGGAGTCAAGGGTCACCCCTCCACTTT	CASSGGSQGSPLHF
TRBV9	NA	TRBJ1-4	NA	TGTGCCAGCAGCGCGGGGGGGACAAAGGTTCGATCGGGGCTGTTTTTT	CASSAGGTKVRSGLFF
TRBV28	NA	TRBJ2-7	NA	TGTGCCAGCAGTTTGCCGGAAGCCTACGAGCAGTACTTC	CASSLPEAYEQYF
TRBV5-1	NA	TRBJ1-1	NA	TGCGCCAGCAGCTGGTCTGGGCGTAGCACTGAAGCTTTCTTT	CASSWSGRSTEAFF
TRBV10-3	TRBD1	TRBJ1-2	NA	TGTGCCATCAGTGAGTTGGGACAGGGGGCAGATGGCTACACCTTC	CAISELGQGADGYTF
TRBV6-1	NA	TRBJ1-4	NA	TGTGCCAGCAGTGATACGGGAAACGAAAAACTGTTTTTT	CASSDTGNEKLFF
TRBV2	NA	TRBJ1-1	NA	TGTGCCAGCAGTGCGAACACTGAAGCTTTCTTT	CASSANTEAFF
TRBV7-2	TRBD1	TRBJ1-1	NA	TGTGCCAGCAGCCGGAAGATAGACCGGGACAGGGCTGCTTTCTTT	CASSRKIDRDRAAFF
TRBV4-1	NA	TRBJ1-5	few	TGCGCCAGCAGCCAACAATGGGGGGGCTCAGGCAATCAGCCCCAGCATTTT	CASSQQWGGSGNQPQHF
TRBV11-2	NA	TRBJ1-2	NA	TGTGCCAGCGGGAGGAGTTTAGGGATTTCCGATGGCTACACCTTC	CASGRSLGISDGYTF
TRBV5-4	TRBD1	TRBJ1-6	NA	TGTGCCAGCAGCCCGCGGGACAGGGTGAGTTCACCCCTCCACTTT	CASSPRDRVSSPLHF
TRBV11-2	NA	TRBJ1-2	NA	TGTGCCAGCAGCTTAGATATCATGGGGCGAGGGGGCTACACCTTC	CASSLDIMGRGGYTF
TRBV10-1	TRBD2	TRBJ2-7	NA	TGCGCCAGCAGTGCCCGGACTAGCGGTTCCTACGAGCAGTACTTC	CASSARTSGSYEQYF
TRBV7-9	NA	TRBJ2-1	NA	TGTGCCAGCAGCTTAACGCGGGGGACAAGCTCCTACAATGAGCAGTTCTTC	CASSLTRGTSSYNEQFF
TRBV6-5	TRBD2	TRBJ2-7	NA	TGTGCCAGCAGTCGGGGGGGGGTGGGCTACGAGCAGTACTTC	CASSRGGVGYEQYF
TRBV10-3	NA	TRBJ1-2	NA	TGTGCCATCAGTTTGGCAGGGGACTATGGCTACACCTTC	CAISLAGDYGYTF
TRBV2	TRBD2	TRBJ2-7	NA	TGTGCCAGCAGTCCCCAGCGGGGGGGTAGTTACGAGCAGTACTTC	CASSPQRGGSYEQYF
TRBV7-9	TRBD2	TRBJ2-7	NA	TGTGCCAGCAGCGGTAGCGGGGGGGGCGAGCAGTACTTC	CASSGSGGGEQYF
TRBV11-2	NA	TRBJ2-7	NA	TGTGCCAGCAGTCTTGCAGTCGGACTCTCCTACGAGCAGTACTTC	CASSLAVGLSYEQYF
TRBV7-9	NA	TRBJ1-4	NA	TGTGCCAGCAGCTTAGCTGGGGCTGAAAAACTGTTTTTT	CASSLAGAEKLFF
TRBV5-1	NA	TRBJ2-3	NA	TGCGCCAGCAACTCGTTACAGGGATCAGATACGCAGTATTTT	CASNSLQGSDTQYF
TRBV6-5	TRBD2	TRBJ2-1	NA	TGTGCCAGCAGTAGACTAGCGGGGGCCTACAATGAGCAGTTCTTC	CASSRLAGAYNEQFF
TRBV30	NA	TRBJ1-4	NA	TGTGCCTGGAGAGGGGGACGGCTTGCAACTAATGAAAAACTGTTTTTT	CAWRGGRLATNEKLFF
TRBV29-1	TRBD1	TRBJ1-2	NA	TGCAGCGTGAAGGGGACAGAAAACTATGGCTACACCTTC	CSVKGTENYGYTF
TRBV7-6	NA	TRBJ2-2	NA	TGTGCCAGCAGACCGGACAACACCGGGGAGCTGTTTTTT	CASRPDNTGELFF
TRBV5-4	NA	TRBJ1-6	NA	TGTGCCAGCAGCAAACCCGATAATTCACCCCTCCACTTT	CASSKPDNSPLHF
TRBV5-4	TRBD1	TRBJ1-6	NA	TGTGCCAGCAGCTTGGGGCAAAGGGGGCCCTATAATTCACCCCTCCACTTT	CASSLGQRGPYNSPLHF
TRBV5-4	TRBD1	TRBJ2-4	NA	TGTGCCAGCAGCCTGGGACAGAGTAAGGACTTC	CASSLGQSKDF
TRBV2	NA	TRBJ2-7	NA	TGTGCCAGCACCATCCCGTTATCCTACGAGCAGTACTTC	CASTIPLSYEQYF
TRBV7-8	TRBD2	TRBJ2-7	few	TGTGCCAGCAGCATGAGCGGGGCCTCCTACGAGCAGTACTTC	CASSMSGASYEQYF
TRBV6-1	NA	TRBJ1-6	NA	TGTGCCAGCAGTAGTATAGACTCGACCAATTCACCCCTCCACTTT	CASSSIDSTNSPLHF
TRBV5-1	TRBD1	TRBJ2-1	NA	TGCGCCAGCAGCTCTACAGGGGGCGCCAGCTCCTACAATGAGCAGTTCTTC	CASSSTGGASSYNEQFF
TRBV30	NA	TRBJ1-4	NA	TGTGCCTGGAGCTTGGGTGGCGGGGGCTTCGCAACTAATGAAAAACTGTTTTTT	CAWSLGGGGFATNEKLFF
TRBV11-2	NA	TRBJ2-5	NA	TGTGCCAGCAGAGGGTTAGGACGAAGGGAGACCCAGTACTTC	CASRGLGRRETQYF
TRBV9	NA	TRBJ1-4	NA	TGTGCCAGCAGCGTAGCATTAGGGAACAATGAAAAACTGTTTTTT	CASSVALGNNEKLFF
TRBV5-6	NA	TRBJ1-3	NA	TGTGCCAGCAGCTTACTTCAGGGGTTAAACACCATATATTTT	CASSLLQGLNTIYF
TRBV29-1	TRBD1	TRBJ1-2	NA	TGCAGCGTTACCGGGACAGGTTTTGACTATGGCTACACCTTC	CSVTGTGFDYGYTF
TRBV30	NA	TRBJ1-6	NA	TGTGCCTGGAGTGTGGGGACAAGTAATTCACCCCTCCACTTT	CAWSVGTSNSPLHF
TRBV6-1	NA	TRBJ2-7	few	TGTGCCAGCAGTCGAAGTGGCTACGAGCAGTACTTC	CASSRSGYEQYF
TRBV4-1	NA	TRBJ1-1	NA	TGCGCCAGCAGCCGAGACGGACGGGCCACTGAAGCTTTCTTT	CASSRDGRATEAFF
TRBV7-8	TRBD2	TRBJ2-2	few	TGTGCCAGCAGCTTAGCGCTAGCGGGTATCGGGGAGCTGTTTTTT	CASSLALAGIGELFF
TRBV6-5	NA	TRBJ2-1	NA	TGTGCCAGCGGACGGAGGATTCGCTCCGGTGAGCAGTTCTTC	CASGRRIRSGEQFF